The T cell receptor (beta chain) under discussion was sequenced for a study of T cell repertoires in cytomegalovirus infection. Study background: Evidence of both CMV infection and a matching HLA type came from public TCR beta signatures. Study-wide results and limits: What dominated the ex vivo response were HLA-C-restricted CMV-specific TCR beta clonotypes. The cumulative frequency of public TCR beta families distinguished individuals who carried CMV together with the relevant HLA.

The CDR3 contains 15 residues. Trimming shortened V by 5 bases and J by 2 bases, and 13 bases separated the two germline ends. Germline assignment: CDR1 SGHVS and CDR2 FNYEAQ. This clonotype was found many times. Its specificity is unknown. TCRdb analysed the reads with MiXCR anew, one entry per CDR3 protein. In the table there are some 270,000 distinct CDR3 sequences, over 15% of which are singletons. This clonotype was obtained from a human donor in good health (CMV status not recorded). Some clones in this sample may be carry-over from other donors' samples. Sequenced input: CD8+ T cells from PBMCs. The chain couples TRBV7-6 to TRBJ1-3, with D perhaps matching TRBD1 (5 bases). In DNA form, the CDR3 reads TGTGCCAGCAGCCCGGAGGAGGGGCCTGGAAACACCATATATTTT. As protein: CASSPEEGPGNTIYF.